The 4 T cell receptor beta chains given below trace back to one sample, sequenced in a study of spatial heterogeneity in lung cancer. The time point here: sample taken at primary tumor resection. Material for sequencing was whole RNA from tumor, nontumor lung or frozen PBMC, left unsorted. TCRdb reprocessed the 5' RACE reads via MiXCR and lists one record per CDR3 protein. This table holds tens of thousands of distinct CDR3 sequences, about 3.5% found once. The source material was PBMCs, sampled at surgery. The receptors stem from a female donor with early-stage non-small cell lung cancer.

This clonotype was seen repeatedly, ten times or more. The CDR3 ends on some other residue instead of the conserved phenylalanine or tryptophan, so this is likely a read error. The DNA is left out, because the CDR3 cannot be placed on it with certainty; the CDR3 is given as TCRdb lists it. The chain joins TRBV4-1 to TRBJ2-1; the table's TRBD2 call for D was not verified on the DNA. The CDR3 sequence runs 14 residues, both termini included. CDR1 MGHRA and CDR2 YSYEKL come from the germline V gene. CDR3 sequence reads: CASSLGLAGGPPSL.

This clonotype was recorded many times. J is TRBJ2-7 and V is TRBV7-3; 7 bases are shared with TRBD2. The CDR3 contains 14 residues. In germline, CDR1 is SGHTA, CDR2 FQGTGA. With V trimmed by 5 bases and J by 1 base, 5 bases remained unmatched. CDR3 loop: CASSPGGSSYEQYF. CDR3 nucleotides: TGTGCCAGCAGCCCCGGGGGGTCGTCCTACGAGCAGTACTTC.

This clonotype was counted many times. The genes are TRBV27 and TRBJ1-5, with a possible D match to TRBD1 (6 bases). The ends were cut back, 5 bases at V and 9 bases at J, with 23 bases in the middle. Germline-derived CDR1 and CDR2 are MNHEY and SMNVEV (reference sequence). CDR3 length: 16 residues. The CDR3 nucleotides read TGTGCCAGCAGTCCTCAGACTGGGACAAGGAGGAGGCCCCAGCATTTT. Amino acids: CASSPQTGTRRRPQHF.

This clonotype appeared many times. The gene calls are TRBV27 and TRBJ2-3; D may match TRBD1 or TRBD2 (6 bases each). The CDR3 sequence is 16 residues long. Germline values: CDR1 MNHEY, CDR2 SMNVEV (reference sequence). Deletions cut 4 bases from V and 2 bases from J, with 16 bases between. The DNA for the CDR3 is TGTGCCAGCAGTTCCCAGGGGAGGAGAGTCACAGATACGCAGTATTTT. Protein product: CASSSQGRRVTDTQYF.